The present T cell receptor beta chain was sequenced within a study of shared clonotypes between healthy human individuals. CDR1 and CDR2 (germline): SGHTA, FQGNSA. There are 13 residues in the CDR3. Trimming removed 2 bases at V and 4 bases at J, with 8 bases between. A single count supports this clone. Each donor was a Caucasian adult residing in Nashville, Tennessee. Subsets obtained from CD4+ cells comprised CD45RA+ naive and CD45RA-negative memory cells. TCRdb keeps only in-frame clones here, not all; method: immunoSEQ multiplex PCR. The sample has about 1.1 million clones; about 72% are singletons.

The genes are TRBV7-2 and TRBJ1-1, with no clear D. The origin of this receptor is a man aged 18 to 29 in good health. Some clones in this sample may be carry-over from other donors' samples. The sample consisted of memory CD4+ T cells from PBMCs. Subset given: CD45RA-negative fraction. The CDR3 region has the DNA TGTGCCAGCAGCTTAACCGAGGGCACTGAAGCTTTCTTT. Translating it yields CASSLTEGTEAFF.